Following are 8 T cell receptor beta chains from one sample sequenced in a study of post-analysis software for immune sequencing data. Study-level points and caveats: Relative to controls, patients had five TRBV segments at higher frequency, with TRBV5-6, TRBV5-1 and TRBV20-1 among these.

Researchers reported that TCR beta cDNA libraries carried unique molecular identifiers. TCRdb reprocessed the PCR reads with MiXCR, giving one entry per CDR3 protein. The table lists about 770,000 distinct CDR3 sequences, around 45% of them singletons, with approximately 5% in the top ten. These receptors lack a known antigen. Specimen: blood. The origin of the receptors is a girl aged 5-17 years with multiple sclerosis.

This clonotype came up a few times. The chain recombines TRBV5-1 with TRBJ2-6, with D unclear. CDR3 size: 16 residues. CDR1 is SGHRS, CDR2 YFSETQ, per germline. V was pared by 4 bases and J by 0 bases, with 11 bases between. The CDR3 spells CASSGDSDSGANVLTF. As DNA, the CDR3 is TGCGCCAGCAGCGGAGATTCGGACTCTGGGGCCAACGTCCTGACTTTC.

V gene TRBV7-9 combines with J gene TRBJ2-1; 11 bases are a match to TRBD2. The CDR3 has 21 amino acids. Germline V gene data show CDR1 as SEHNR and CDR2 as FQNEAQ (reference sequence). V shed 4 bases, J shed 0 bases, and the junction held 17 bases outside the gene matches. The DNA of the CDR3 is TGTGCCAGCAGCTCCGATGATTCGACTAGCGGGATAAGAAACTCCTACAATGAGCAGTTCTTC. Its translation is CASSSDDSTSGIRNSYNEQFF.

The CDR3 nucleotides are TGTGCCAGCAGCGCGCGGGGGGCCGGAGAGACCCAGTACTTC. This gives the protein CASSARGAGETQYF. This chain joins TRBV12-3 or TRBV12-4 and TRBJ2-5, with 8 bases matching TRBD2. After removal of 6 bases from V and 4 bases from J, the junction contained 7 bases not matched to a gene. This CDR3 has 14 residues.

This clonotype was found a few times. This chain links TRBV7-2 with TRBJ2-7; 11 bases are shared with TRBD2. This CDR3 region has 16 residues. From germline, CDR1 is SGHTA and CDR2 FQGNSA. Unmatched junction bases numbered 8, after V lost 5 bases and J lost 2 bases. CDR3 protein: CASSPEGTSGAYEQYF. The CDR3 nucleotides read TGTGCCAGCAGCCCCGAGGGGACTAGCGGTGCCTACGAGCAGTACTTC.

The CDR3 DNA follows: TGTGCCAGCAGCTACGTGGGAGGTCCGCAAGAGACCCAGTACTTC. This translates into CASSYVGGPQETQYF. This chain joins TRBV7-2 and TRBJ2-5, with D possibly matching TRBD2 (6 bases). Looked up from germline, CDR1 is SGHTA and CDR2 is FQGNSA. The V gene lost 4 bases and the J gene lost 2 bases, with 14 bases spanning the gap. The CDR3 is 15 amino acids.

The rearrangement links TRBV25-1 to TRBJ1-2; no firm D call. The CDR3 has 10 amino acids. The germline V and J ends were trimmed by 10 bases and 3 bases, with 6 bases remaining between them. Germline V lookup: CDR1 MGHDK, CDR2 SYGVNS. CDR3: CATLDYGYTF. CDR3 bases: TGTGCCACCCTGGACTATGGCTACACCTTC.

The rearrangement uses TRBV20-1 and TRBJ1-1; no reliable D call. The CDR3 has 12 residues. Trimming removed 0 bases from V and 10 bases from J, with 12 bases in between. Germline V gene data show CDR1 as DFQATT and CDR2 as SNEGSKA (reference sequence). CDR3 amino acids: CSAREEAAGAFF. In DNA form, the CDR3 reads TGCAGTGCTAGAGAGGAGGCGGCCGGAGCTTTCTTT.

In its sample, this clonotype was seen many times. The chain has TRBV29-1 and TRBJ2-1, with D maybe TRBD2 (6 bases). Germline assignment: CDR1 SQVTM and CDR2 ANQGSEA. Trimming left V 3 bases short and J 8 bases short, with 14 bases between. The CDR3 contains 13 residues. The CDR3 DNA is TGCAGCGTTGACCGGGAGAGTGGCTATGAGCAGTTCTTC. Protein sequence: CSVDRESGYEQFF.